This T cell receptor beta chain was sequenced for a study of beta chain features in type 1 diabetes. Broader study findings: In patients and controls equally, PCR might favor templates that are shorter. For type 1 diabetes patients, VDJ junctions showed fewer insertions and more deletions. The similarity of naive, central memory and Treg TCRB repertoires appeared greater among patients than among healthy donors. Moderate yet significant TCRB CDR3 shortening was seen in Type 1 diabetes patients in all four CD4+ subsets.

This clone was observed a handful of times. Its antigen is unknown. Expressed TCRB transcripts were sequenced because the isolated RNA had all been reverse transcribed beforehand. Sequenced by immunoSEQ multiplex PCR; TCRdb stores in-frame clones only, minus some. The sample contains about 260,000 clones, approximately 20% of which appear only once. Germline-derived CDR1 and CDR2 are SGHVS and FNYEAQ. With 0 bases clipped from V and 7 bases from J, the junction kept 5 bases outside the gene matches. This CDR3 region has 16 residues. V and J are TRBV7-6 and TRBJ1-6, with 8 bases aligning to TRBD1. Sequencing used naive CD4+ T cells from blood. The TCR sequence derives from a woman in her 40s with type 1 diabetes. This CDR3 is CASSLAGQGANSPLHF. CDR3 sequence (DNA): TGTGCCAGCAGCTTAGCGGGCCAGGGGGCAAATTCACCCCTCCACTTT.